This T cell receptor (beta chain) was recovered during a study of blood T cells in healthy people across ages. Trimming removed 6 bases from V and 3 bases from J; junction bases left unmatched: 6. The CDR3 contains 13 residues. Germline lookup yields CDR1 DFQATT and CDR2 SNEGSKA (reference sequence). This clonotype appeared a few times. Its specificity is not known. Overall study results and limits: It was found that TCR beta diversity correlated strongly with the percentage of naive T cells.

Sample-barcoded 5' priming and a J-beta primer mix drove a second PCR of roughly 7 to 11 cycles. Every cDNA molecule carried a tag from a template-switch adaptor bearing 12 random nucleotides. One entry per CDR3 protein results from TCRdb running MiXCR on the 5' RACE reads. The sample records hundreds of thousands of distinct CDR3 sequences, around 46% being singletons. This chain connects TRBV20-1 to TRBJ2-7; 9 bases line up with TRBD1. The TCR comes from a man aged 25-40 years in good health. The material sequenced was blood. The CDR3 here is CSAPGTGSYEQYF. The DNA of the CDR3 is TGCAGTGCCCCTGGGACAGGGAGCTACGAGCAGTACTTC.